This T cell receptor (beta chain) was recovered during a study of blood T cell repertoires in COVID-19. Authors' data handling: Estimates of nucleated cell counts were drawn from the amplification of reference gene primers. Repertoires were generated with immunoSEQ multiplex PCR, while TCRdb's copy carries only in-frame clones and drops some. The V and J calls and clone size are taken from that table; D and trimming were inferred from the DNA. The sample consists of around 160,000 clones, approximately 91% of them appearing once. CDR3 length: 14 residues. The V and J ends lost 4 bases and 0 bases, in that order; junction bases with no gene match: 0. In germline, CDR1 is MGHRA, CDR2 YSYEKL. The table lists this clone with a count of one.

This receptor was identified in a human donor in a cohort sampled during active COVID-19. The chain uses TRBV4-1 and TRBJ2-7; 10 nucleotides match TRBD2. The sequenced material came from peripheral blood. CDR3 coding DNA: TGCGCCAGCAGCCGGACTAGCGGCTCCTACGAGCAGTACTTC. Protein product: CASSRTSGSYEQYF.